The 24 T cell receptor beta chains below all came from one sample that was sequenced in a study of blood T cell repertoires in COVID-19. Method: immunoSEQ multiplex PCR; TCRdb's copy keeps in-frame clones and lacks some. The sample records a few hundred thousand clones, about 88% being singletons. Sequencing input: PBMCs or T cells enriched from blood (not recorded which). These TCRs come from a woman in her sixties who had recovered from COVID-19.

The DNA for the CDR3 is TGTGCCAGTAGCTTCCTCGGGACAGGGGGTAATTCACCCCTCCACTTT. As protein: CASSFLGTGGNSPLHF. The rearrangement joins TRBV19 to TRBJ1-6, with 11 bases aligning to TRBD1. The CDR3 is made up of 16 amino acids. V lost 6 bases to trimming and J lost 6 bases; unmatched junction nucleotides: 7. Per the germline V gene, CDR1 is LNHDA and CDR2 is SQIVND (reference sequence).

The rearrangement joins TRBV7-9 to TRBJ2-7; D might be TRBD2 (5 bases). Per germline, CDR1 SEHNR and CDR2 FQNEAQ (reference sequence). With 2 bases removed from V and 5 bases from J, the gap between germline ends came to 13 bases. CDR3 size: 14 residues. CDR3 DNA: TGTGCCAGCAGCTTAAGTTCCGGGGTACACGAGCAGTACTTC. Translation gives CASSLSSGVHEQYF.

The V call is TRBV5-1, the J call TRBJ2-2; tentative D call: TRBD1 (5 bases). The V and J ends lost 4 bases and 0 bases respectively, with 10 bases between them. This CDR3 spans 15 amino acids. Per germline, CDR1 SGHRS and CDR2 YFSETQ. CDR3 residues: CASSTQATNTGELFF. In DNA form, the CDR3 reads TGCGCCAGCAGCACACAGGCCACGAACACCGGGGAGCTGTTTTTT.

The gene calls are TRBV11-2 and TRBJ1-6; a possible D gene is TRBD1 (5 bases). Trimming took off 3 bases at V and 2 bases at J, with 8 bases between the two ends. Germline V CDR1 and CDR2: SGHAT, FQNNGV. The CDR3 extends over 15 amino acids. The CDR3 sequence is CASSFGATYNSPLHF. As DNA, the CDR3 is TGTGCCAGCAGCTTTGGGGCTACCTATAATTCACCCCTCCACTTT.

The J gene is TRBJ1-4, the V gene TRBV3-1 (or the pseudogene TRBV3-2), with D perhaps matching TRBD1 (5 bases). The CDR3 loop spans 14 amino acids. The V end lost 4 bases, the J end lost 7 bases, and 13 bases lay between the germline ends. The germline CDR1 and CDR2 sequences are LGHDT and YNNKEL (reference sequence). Here the CDR3 reads CASSRRGEGEKLFF. CDR3 in DNA: TGTGCCAGCAGCCGAAGAGGGGAGGGTGAAAAACTGTTTTTT.

V is TRBV4-2 and J is TRBJ2-3; 16 bases align to TRBD2. Germline-derived CDR1 and CDR2 are LGHNA and YNFKEQ. This CDR3 spans 21 amino acids. Trimming at V came to 3 bases and at J to 3 bases, leaving 15 bases not matched to a gene. Here the CDR3 reads CASSHPTAQGLAGGQTDTQYF. The CDR3 DNA sequence: TGTGCCAGCAGCCACCCCACAGCTCAGGGACTAGCGGGGGGGCAGACAGATACGCAGTATTTT.

The rearrangement joins TRBV6-5 to TRBJ2-3, with D unresolved. The CDR3 sequence is 12 residues long. V lost 8 bases and J 5 bases, leaving 11 bases between the germline ends. Germline CDR1 reads MNHEY; CDR2 reads SVGAGI. The CDR3, as DNA: TGTGCCAGCGTCTCCCCGGGAGATACGCAGTATTTT. This translates into CASVSPGDTQYF.

The V call is TRBV19, the J call TRBJ1-1; D gene unclear. Germline V gene sequence: CDR1 LNHDA, CDR2 SQIVND (reference sequence). The CDR3 consists of 13 residues. V was pared by 5 bases and J by 3 bases, with 10 bases between. CDR3 in DNA: TGTGCCAGTAGTTCCAGACACCACACTGAAGCTTTCTTT. The encoded protein is CASSSRHHTEAFF.

The chain recombines TRBV27 with TRBJ1-2; tentative D call: TRBD1 (6 bases). The germline gives CDR1 MNHEY, CDR2 SMNVEV (reference sequence). The CDR3 covers 14 residues. Trimming took off 4 bases at V and 8 bases at J, with 17 bases between the two ends. The CDR3 DNA is TGTGCCAGCAGTTCCGGCGGGGGGGCCCAAGGCTACACCTTC. This gives the protein CASSSGGGAQGYTF.

Concerning this clone itself: The sample has other DNA sequences that encode this CDR3 too. The chain joins TRBV27 to TRBJ1-1; 7 bases line up with TRBD1. The CDR3 runs to 15 residues. V dropped 2 bases and J dropped 0; count of bases not matched to a gene: 3. Germline loops: CDR1 MNHEY, CDR2 SMNVEV (reference sequence). The CDR3: CASSLGQGVNTEAFF. The CDR3 nucleotides read TGTGCCAGCAGTTTAGGGCAGGGGGTGAACACTGAAGCTTTCTTT.

The chain recombines TRBV19 with TRBJ2-1, with D maybe TRBD2 (5 bases). V was trimmed by 3 bases and J by 0 bases, leaving 9 bases between them. This CDR3 region has 15 residues. Looked up from germline, CDR1 is LNHDA and CDR2 is SQIVND (reference sequence). The CDR3 bases are TGTGCCAGTAGTATGGTAGGGAGCTCCTACAATGAGCAGTTCTTC. It specifies CASSMVGSSYNEQFF.

The CDR3 bases are TGTGCCAGCAGTTTAGAGTTTTCAGGGGGCACTGAAGCTTTCTTT. Translated, it gives CASSLEFSGGTEAFF. The rearrangement joins TRBV27 to TRBJ1-1; 7 bases map to TRBD1. CDR1 is MNHEY and CDR2 is SMNVEV in the germline V gene (reference sequence). J was trimmed by 4 bases and V by 2 bases; bases with no gene match: 7. This CDR3 comprises 15 residues.

V and J are TRBV5-5 and TRBJ2-3; TRBD1 agrees at 9 bases. The CDR3 contains 14 residues. With V trimmed by 3 bases and J by 3 bases, 2 bases remained unmatched. CDR1 is SGHKS and CDR2 is YYEKEE in the germline V gene (reference sequence). The CDR3 DNA reads TGTGCCAGCAGCTCCGGGACAGGGACAGATACGCAGTATTTT. Translating it yields CASSSGTGTDTQYF.

The V gene is TRBV12-3 or TRBV12-4, the J gene TRBJ1-5, with D possibly being TRBD1 (6 bases). V lost 6 bases and J 7 bases, leaving 13 bases between the germline ends. The CDR3 loop spans 13 amino acids. CDR3 in amino acids: CASRQGLGQPQHF. The CDR3 nucleotides read TGTGCCAGCAGACAGGGCCTTGGGCAGCCCCAGCATTTT.

J is TRBJ1-5 and V is TRBV30; D is perhaps TRBD1 (5 bases). The germline gives CDR1 GTSNPN, CDR2 SVGIG (reference sequence). Trimming took 5 bases from V and 3 from J, leaving 11 bases between them. The CDR3 is 13 residues long. The CDR3 nucleotides read TGTGCCTGGGGGCAGGGATTCAATCAGCCCCAGCATTTT. It encodes CAWGQGFNQPQHF.

CDR3 residues: CASSLAIGPGLGGANVLTF. Written as DNA, the CDR3 is TGTGCCAGCAGCTTGGCCATAGGGCCAGGGTTAGGTGGGGCCAACGTCCTGACTTTC. The chain combines TRBV5-8 with TRBJ2-6; maybe TRBD1 (5 bases). The CDR3 contains 19 residues. Trimming stripped 0 bases from V and 3 bases from J, with 19 bases between. The V gene's germline CDR1 is SGHTS and CDR2 YDEGEE.

This chain links TRBV2 with TRBJ2-2, with 12 bases that match TRBD2. The CDR3 contains 18 residues. Looked up from germline, CDR1 is SNHLY and CDR2 is FYNNEI. The J segment lost 0 bases and the V segment lost 2 bases, leaving 4 bases of the junction unmatched. Here the CDR3 reads CASSEQASGGANTGELFF. The DNA for the CDR3 is TGTGCCAGCAGTGAACAGGCTAGCGGGGGGGCGAACACCGGGGAGCTGTTTTTT.

V gene TRBV5-1 combines with J gene TRBJ2-5; 10 nucleotides align to TRBD2. Germline V lookup: CDR1 SGHRS, CDR2 YFSETQ. V dropped 1 base and J dropped 3; count of bases not matched to a gene: 6. The CDR3 has 16 amino acids. The CDR3 nucleotides read TGCGCCAGCAGCTTGATGGCTAGCGGGGGTGAAGAGACCCAGTACTTC. Encoded protein: CASSLMASGGEETQYF.

The chain couples TRBV3-1 (or the pseudogene TRBV3-2) to TRBJ1-6, with D possibly TRBD1 on 5 matching bases. Germline CDR1 LGHDT, CDR2 YNNKEL (reference sequence). This CDR3 region has 15 residues. Trimming left V 2 bases short and J 7 bases short, with 12 bases between. CDR3 sequence (DNA): TGTGCCAGCAGCCAACGGCGCGGGGCGAATTCACCCCTCCACTTT. This gives the protein CASSQRRGANSPLHF.

This clone appeared a few times. The V call is TRBV6-1, the J call TRBJ1-5; TRBD1 might be the D (5 bases). The CDR3 has 15 residues. V lost 3 bases and J 5 bases, leaving 14 bases between the germline ends. From germline, CDR1 is MNHNS and CDR2 SASEGT. The CDR3 sequence is CASSDSLAGYQPQHF. CDR3 nucleotide sequence: TGTGCCAGCAGTGATAGTCTGGCAGGGTATCAGCCCCAGCATTTT.

The rearrangement joins TRBV6-5 to TRBJ2-1; no firm D call. The V end lost 2 bases, the J end lost 9 bases, and 5 bases lay between the germline ends. This CDR3 comprises 11 residues. CDR1 MNHEY and CDR2 SVGAGI come from the germline V gene. The CDR3: CASSYNSEQFF. Here the CDR3 DNA reads TGTGCCAGCAGTTACAACAGTGAGCAGTTCTTC.

This clone was counted between two and nine times. The chain is built from TRBV12-5 and TRBJ1-3; 7 nucleotides align to TRBD1. The junction had 6 bases not matched to a gene; V was cut back by 0 bases and J by 4 bases. This CDR3 is 16 amino acids long. Germline lookup yields CDR1 LGHNT and CDR2 FRNRAP. CDR3 DNA sequence: TGTGCTAGTGGTTTGGTACTGACAGGGCTCGGAAACACCATATATTTT. Its translation: CASGLVLTGLGNTIYF.

V and J are TRBV4-2 and TRBJ1-3; 9 bases agree with TRBD1. CDR3 length: 17 amino acids. CDR1 and CDR2 (germline): LGHNA, YNFKEQ. Trimming took 1 base from V and 3 from J; bases not matched to a gene: 7. The CDR3, as DNA: TGTGCCAGCAGCCAAGGAAGGGGACAGGGAGTTGGAAACACCATATATTTT. Residues: CASSQGRGQGVGNTIYF.

The chain joins TRBV28 to TRBJ1-2; TRBD1 aligns across 9 bases. Per germline, CDR1 MDHEN and CDR2 SYDVKM. The ends lost 3 bases at V and 3 bases at J; junction bases unmatched: 5. This CDR3 spans 15 amino acids. Written as DNA, the CDR3 is TGTGCCAGCAGTTTGCCTGGACAGGGGCACTATGGCTACACCTTC. It encodes CASSLPGQGHYGYTF.